This T cell receptor (beta chain) was captured by sequencing in a study of shared clonotypes between healthy human individuals. There are 17 residues in the CDR3. V was clipped by 0 bases and J by 5 bases; unmatched bases: 6. The germline V gene encodes CDR1 LNHDA and CDR2 SQIVND (reference sequence). CD45RO-negative CD8 cells positively selected for CCR7 made up the naive population, which excluded terminally differentiated effector memory CD45RA+ cells. TCRdb's table, derived via immunoSEQ multiplex PCR, lists solely in-frame clones and lacks some. Of about 1,900,000 clones in the sample, 85% to 95% were seen once.

This sequence originates from a man between 18 and 29 years old in good health. The chain combines TRBV19 with TRBJ2-1, with 11 bases that match TRBD2. Material for sequencing was naive CD8+ T cells sorted from blood. The CDR3 DNA sequence: TGTGCCAGTAGTATAGACCGACTAGCGGGACTGAACAATGAGCAGTTCTTC. Its translation is CASSIDRLAGLNNEQFF. The full variable domain, its missing parts supplied by reference TRBV19 and TRBJ2-1, is DGGITQSPKYLFRKEGQNVTLSCEQNLNHDAMYWYRQDPGQGLRLIYYSQIVNDFQKGDIAEGYSVSREKKESFPLTVTSAQKNPTAFYLCASSIDRLAGLNNEQFFGPGTRLTVL.